This T cell receptor beta chain was recorded in a study of graft-versus-host responses after intestinal transplantation. V lost 2 bases to trimming and J lost 1 base, with 6 bases between them. The CDR3 runs 13 residues. Per germline, CDR1 SGDLS and CDR2 YYNGEE. The repertoire was sequenced with immunoSEQ multiplex PCR; TCRdb's copy has only in-frame clones and lacks some. The repertoire holds about 57,000 clones, with around nine tenths as singletons. A remark on this clone: The antigen is not known. Distinct nucleotide sequences in the sample also encode this CDR3.

General study findings and limits: Researchers found peak circulating GvH clone levels linked to early post-transplant HvG declines. GvH clones were identified in recipient marrow, with some first appearing in ileum or blood. Patients who carried graft-donor T cell macrochimerism also had high graft-versus-host to host-versus-graft clonal ratios in their allografts.

The sequencing here drew on PBMCs, taken 26 days after transplant. The gene calls are TRBV9 and TRBJ1-2; perhaps TRBD1 as D (6 bases). The TCR sequence derives from a human patient who received an intestinal transplant, so some T cells may come from the graft donor. CDR3 bases: TGTGCCAGCAGCGTGGACAGTAACTATGGCTACACCTTC. Translating gives CASSVDSNYGYTF.